This TCR beta chain appears in the sequencing data of a study of vaccination and CD4 T cells after COVID-19. Study-wide context: Six males and four females constituted the convalescent cohort, two of whom were Hispanic.

As regards this clonotype: The target antigen is unknown.

CDR1 is SGHTA, CDR2 FQGNSA, per germline. With 1 base removed from V and 2 bases from J, the gap between germline ends came to 17 bases. The CDR3 is 17 amino acids. Sequence data for DNA of cultured CD4+ T cells were generated by the Oncomine TCR Beta short-read assay. TCRdb reanalysed the PCR reads using MiXCR and keeps one entry per CDR3 protein. The sample yields about 15,000 distinct CDR3 sequences, approximately 50% seen once. Overall study findings and caveats: Among convalescent patients, a median roughly 90% of reactive clones emerged only after vaccination.

Indicated treatment: roughly 11-day PBMC culture with coronavirus spike peptide pools or control peptides (ViraFEST assay). ViraFEST used peptide pools to expand antigen-specific T cells before TCR sequencing. This specimen consisted of CD4+ T cells from blood, cultured in vitro, obtained before SARS-CoV-2 vaccination. This TCR came from a human donor who had recovered from COVID-19. The rearrangement uses TRBV7-2 and TRBJ1-2, with D possibly being TRBD1 (5 bases). CDR3: CASSLDTRPRANYGYTF. CDR3 sequence (DNA): TGTGCCAGCAGCTTAGATACGCGGCCCAGGGCCAACTATGGCTACACCTTC.